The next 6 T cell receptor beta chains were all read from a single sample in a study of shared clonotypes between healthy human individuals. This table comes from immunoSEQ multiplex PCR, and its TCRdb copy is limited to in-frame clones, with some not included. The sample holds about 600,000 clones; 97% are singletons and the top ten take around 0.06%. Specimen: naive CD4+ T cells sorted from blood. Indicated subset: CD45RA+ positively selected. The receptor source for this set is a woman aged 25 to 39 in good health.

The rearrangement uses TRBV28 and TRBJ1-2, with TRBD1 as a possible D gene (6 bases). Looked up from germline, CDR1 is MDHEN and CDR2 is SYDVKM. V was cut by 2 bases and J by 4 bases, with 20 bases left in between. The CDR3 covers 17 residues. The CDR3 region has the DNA TGTGCCAGCAGTTTAGCCCGTCACAGGGCTGAGGGCTATGGCTACACCTTC. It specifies CASSLARHRAEGYGYTF.

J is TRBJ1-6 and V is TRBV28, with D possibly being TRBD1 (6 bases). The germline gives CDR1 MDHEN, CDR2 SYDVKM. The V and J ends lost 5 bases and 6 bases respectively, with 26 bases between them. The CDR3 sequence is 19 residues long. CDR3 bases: TGTGCCAGCAGTCACCCCCCCGGGGGCCTAGGGGGTTTTAATTCACCCCTCCACTTT. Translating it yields CASSHPPGGLGGFNSPLHF.

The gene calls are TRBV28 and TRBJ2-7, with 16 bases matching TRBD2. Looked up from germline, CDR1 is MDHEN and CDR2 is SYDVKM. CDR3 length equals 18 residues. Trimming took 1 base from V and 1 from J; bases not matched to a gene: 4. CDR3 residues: CASSLFGTSGRGSYEQYF. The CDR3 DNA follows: TGTGCCAGCAGTTTATTTGGGACTAGCGGGAGGGGATCCTACGAGCAGTACTTC.

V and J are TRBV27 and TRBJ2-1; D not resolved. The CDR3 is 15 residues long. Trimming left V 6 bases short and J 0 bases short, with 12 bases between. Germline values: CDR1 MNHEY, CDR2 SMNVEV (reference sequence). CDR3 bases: TGTGCCAGCAGAGGCACGTTAAACTCCTACAATGAGCAGTTCTTC. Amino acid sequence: CASRGTLNSYNEQFF.

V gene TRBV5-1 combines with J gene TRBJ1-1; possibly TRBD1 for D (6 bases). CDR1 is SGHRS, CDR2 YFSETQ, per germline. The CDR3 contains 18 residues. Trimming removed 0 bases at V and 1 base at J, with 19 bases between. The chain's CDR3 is CASSLVEVAGAKNTEAFF. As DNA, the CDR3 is TGCGCCAGCAGCTTGGTCGAGGTTGCGGGGGCCAAGAACACTGAAGCTTTCTTT. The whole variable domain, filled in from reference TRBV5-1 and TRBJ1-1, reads KAGVTQTPRYLIKTRGQQVTLSCSPISGHRSVSWYQQTPGQGLQFLFEYFSETQRNKGNFPGRFSGRQFSNSRSEMNVSTLELGDSALYLCASSLVEVAGAKNTEAFFGQGTRLTVV.

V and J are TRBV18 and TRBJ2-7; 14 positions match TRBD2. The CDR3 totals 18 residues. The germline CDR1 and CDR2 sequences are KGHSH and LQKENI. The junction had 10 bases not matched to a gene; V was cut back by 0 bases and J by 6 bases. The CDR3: CASSPPGLAGVGTSEQYF. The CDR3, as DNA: TGTGCCAGCTCACCACCGGGACTAGCGGGAGTTGGGACCTCCGAGCAGTACTTC. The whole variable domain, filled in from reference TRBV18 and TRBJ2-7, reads NAGVMQNPRHLVRRRGQEARLRCSPMKGHSHVYWYRQLPEEGLKFMVYLQKENIIDESGMPKERFSAEFPKEGPSILRIQQVVRGDSAAYFCASSPPGLAGVGTSEQYFGPGTRLTVT.